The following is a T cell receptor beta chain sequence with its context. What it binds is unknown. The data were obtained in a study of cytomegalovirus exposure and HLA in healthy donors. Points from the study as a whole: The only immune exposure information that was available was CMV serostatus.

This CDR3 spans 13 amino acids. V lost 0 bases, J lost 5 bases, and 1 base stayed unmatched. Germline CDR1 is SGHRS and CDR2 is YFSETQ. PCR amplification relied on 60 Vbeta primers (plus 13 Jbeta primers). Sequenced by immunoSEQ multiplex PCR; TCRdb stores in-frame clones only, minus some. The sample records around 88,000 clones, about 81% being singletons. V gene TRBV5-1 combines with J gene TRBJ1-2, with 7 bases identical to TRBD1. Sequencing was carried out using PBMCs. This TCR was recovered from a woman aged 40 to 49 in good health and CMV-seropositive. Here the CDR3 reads CASSLAGQYGYTF. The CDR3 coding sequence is TGCGCCAGCAGCTTGGCGGGACAGTATGGCTACACCTTC.